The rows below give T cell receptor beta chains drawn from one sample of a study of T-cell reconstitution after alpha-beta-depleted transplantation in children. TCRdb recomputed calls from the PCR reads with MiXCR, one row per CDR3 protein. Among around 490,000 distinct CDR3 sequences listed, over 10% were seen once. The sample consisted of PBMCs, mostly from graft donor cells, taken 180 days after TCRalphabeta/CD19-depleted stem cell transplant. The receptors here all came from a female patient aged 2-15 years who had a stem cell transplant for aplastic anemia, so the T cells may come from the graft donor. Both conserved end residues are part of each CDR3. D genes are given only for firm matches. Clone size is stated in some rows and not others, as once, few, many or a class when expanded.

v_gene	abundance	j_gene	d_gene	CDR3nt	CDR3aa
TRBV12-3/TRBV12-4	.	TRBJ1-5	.	TGTGCCAGCAGTTTGGGGGGGCACGGGCCCAATCAGCCCCAGCATTTT	CASSLGGHGPNQPQHF
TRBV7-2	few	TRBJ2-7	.	TGTGCCAGCAGCGAACAATCCGGCTACGAGCAGTACTTC	CASSEQSGYEQYF
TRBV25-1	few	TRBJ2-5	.	TGTGCCAGCAGTGAATCCTACGTGGAGACCCAGTACTTC	CASSESYVETQYF
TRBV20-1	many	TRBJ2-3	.	TGCAGTGCTAGAAGGCTTCAGGTGGCGCAGTATTTT	CSARRLQVAQYF
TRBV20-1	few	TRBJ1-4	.	TGCAGTGCTTCAGACAGCGCAACTAATGAAAAACTGTTTTTT	CSASDSATNEKLFF
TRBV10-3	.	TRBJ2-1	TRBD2	TGTGCCATCAACGGACTAGCGGGCTACAATGAGCAGTTCTTC	CAINGLAGYNEQFF
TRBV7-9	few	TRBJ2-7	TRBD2	TGTGCCAGCAGCTTAGTCACTAGCGGGACTTACGAGCAGTACTTC	CASSLVTSGTYEQYF
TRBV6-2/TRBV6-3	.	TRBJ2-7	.	TGTGCCAGCAGAAGGACTAAGGCCACCTACGAGCAGTACTTC	CASRRTKATYEQYF
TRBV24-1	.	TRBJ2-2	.	TGTGCCACCAGTGAACGGGGGCCCACCGGGGAGCTGTTTTTT	CATSERGPTGELFF
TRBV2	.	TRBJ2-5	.	TGTGCCAGCAGTGTTTCCGGGGGTCGAGAGACCCAGTACTTC	CASSVSGGRETQYF
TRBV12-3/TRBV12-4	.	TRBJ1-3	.	TGTGCCAGCTGGGACTGGGGGAGCTCTGGAAACACCATATATTTT	CASWDWGSSGNTIYF
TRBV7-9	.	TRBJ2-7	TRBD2	TGTGCCAGCAGCCCCGGCGGGGGGGGCCAGTACTTC	CASSPGGGGQYF
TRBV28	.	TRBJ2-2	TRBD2	TGTGCCAGCAGACTGAGCGGGGGATACACCGGGGAGCTGTTTTTT	CASRLSGGYTGELFF
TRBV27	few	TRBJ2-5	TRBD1	TGTGCCAGCAGTTTTACAGGGGAGCAAGAGACCCAGTACTTC	CASSFTGEQETQYF
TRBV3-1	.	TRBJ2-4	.	TGTACCAGCAGTTGGGTGGACAGACCAGCCCGATTAGCCAAAAACATTCAGTACTTC	CTSSWVDRPARLAKNIQYF
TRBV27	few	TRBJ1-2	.	TGTGCCAGCAGTTTAATTACTCCCCTTGGGAGGGGCTATGGCTACACCTTC	CASSLITPLGRGYGYTF
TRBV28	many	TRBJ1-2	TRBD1	TGTGCCAGCAGTAAGCCCGGGACAGGGGGCTATGGCTACACCTTC	CASSKPGTGGYGYTF
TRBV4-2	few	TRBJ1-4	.	TGTGCCAGCAGTGAGAACAGGGCGGAAAAACTGTTTTTT	CASSENRAEKLFF
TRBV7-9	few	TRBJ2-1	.	TGTGCCAGCAGCTCCCAATCGTATGAGCAGTTCTTC	CASSSQSYEQFF
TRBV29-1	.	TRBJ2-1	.	TGCAGCGTTCAGAGGTCTAGGAATGAGCAGTTCTTC	CSVQRSRNEQFF
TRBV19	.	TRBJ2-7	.	TGTGCCAGACCATACAGCGCCGAGCAGTACTTC	CARPYSAEQYF
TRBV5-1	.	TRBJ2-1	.	TGCGCCAGCCGCAGGTCAGGGGGAGGATACAATGAGCAGTTCTTC	CASRRSGGGYNEQFF
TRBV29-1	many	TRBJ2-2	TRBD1	TGCAGCACATGGGACAGTCCCGGGGAGCTGTTTTTT	CSTWDSPGELFF
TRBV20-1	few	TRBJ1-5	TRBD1	TGCAGTGCTAGCCCCAAGAGGACAGGGCGAGTTCGGCCCCAGCATTTT	CSASPKRTGRVRPQHF
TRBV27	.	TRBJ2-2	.	TGTGCCAGCAGTTTCCAAGCACGTACCCCCGGGGAGCTGTTTTTT	CASSFQARTPGELFF
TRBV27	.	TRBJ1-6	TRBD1	TGTGCCAGCAGTTTCGCCCACAGACAGGGAGGCTCACCCCTCCACTTT	CASSFAHRQGGSPLHF
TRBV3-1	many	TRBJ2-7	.	TGTGCCAGCAGCCAAGTAGGCCTCTCCTCCTACGAGCAGTACTTC	CASSQVGLSSYEQYF
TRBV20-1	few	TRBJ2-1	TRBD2	TGCAGTGCTAGAGGTGGACTAGCGGGCCCCTCCTACAATGAGCAGTTCTTC	CSARGGLAGPSYNEQFF
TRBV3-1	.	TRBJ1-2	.	TGTGCCAGCAGCCAAAGTTTTACGGGGAACTATGGCTACACCTTC	CASSQSFTGNYGYTF
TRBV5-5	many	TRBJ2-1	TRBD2	TGTGCCAGCAGCTTGGGGACTAGCGGCGAGCAGTTCTTC	CASSLGTSGEQFF
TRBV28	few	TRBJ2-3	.	TGTGCCAGCAGGGGTAGACTACATAGCACAGATACGCAGTATTTT	CASRGRLHSTDTQYF
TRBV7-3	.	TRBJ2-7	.	TGTGCCAGCAGCCCTACGGCAGGGTCCAAAGAGCAGTACTTC	CASSPTAGSKEQYF
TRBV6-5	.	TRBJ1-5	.	TGTGCCAGCAGTTACGCGGGGGGACGTGGCAATCAGCCCCAGCATTTT	CASSYAGGRGNQPQHF
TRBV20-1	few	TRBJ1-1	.	TGCAGTGCTAGAGGCGGCACGCCGACAATTGGAGCTTTCTTT	CSARGGTPTIGAFF
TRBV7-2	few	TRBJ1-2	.	TGTGCCAGCAGCTGGGACACCGCCTATGGCTACACCTTC	CASSWDTAYGYTF
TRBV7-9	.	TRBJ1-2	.	TGTGCCAGCAGCTTGGGGGGGACCTACGTTTCAAATGGCTACACCTTC	CASSLGGTYVSNGYTF
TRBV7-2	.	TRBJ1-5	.	TGTGCCAGCAGCTTAGACACAGGGCGGAGCAATCAGCCCCAGCATTTT	CASSLDTGRSNQPQHF
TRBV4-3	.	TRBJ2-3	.	TGCGCCAGCAGCCAAGCCCCTCCCCCAGATACGCAGTATTTT	CASSQAPPPDTQYF
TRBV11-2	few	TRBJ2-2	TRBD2	TGTGCCAGCAGCCCCCAACTAGCGGGAGGATCCGGGGAGCTGTTTTTT	CASSPQLAGGSGELFF
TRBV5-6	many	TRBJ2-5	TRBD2	TGTGCCAGCAGCTCTATGGGTGGGACTAGCAGAGAGACCCAGTACTTC	CASSSMGGTSRETQYF
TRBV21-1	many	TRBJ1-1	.	TGTGCCAGCAGCCATCCGGGACAGGGGATGAACACTGAAGCTTTCTTT	CASSHPGQGMNTEAFF
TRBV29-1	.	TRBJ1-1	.	TGCAGCATAACCAGGGGAGTGGGGACTGAAGCTTTCTTT	CSITRGVGTEAFF
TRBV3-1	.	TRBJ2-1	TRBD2	TGTGCCAGCAGCCGACCGGGACTAGCGGTCTACAATGAGCAGTTCTTC	CASSRPGLAVYNEQFF
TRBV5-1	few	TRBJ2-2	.	TGCGCCAGCAGCTTGGTTCCTGGGGGCACCGGGGAGCTGTTTTTT	CASSLVPGGTGELFF
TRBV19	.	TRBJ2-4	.	TGTGCCAGTAGTCCGCTAGCAGATCAAGCCAAAAACATTCAGTACTTC	CASSPLADQAKNIQYF
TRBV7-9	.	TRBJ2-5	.	TGTGCCAGCACCCTGGATAGCAGGGGCAGGCCGAACTTC	CASTLDSRGRPNF
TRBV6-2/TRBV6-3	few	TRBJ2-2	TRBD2	TGTGCCAGCAGTTACCGCCCCCCGACGGCCGGACTAGCGTCGAACACCGGGGAGCTGTTTTTT	CASSYRPPTAGLASNTGELFF
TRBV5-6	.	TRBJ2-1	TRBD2	TGTGCCAGCAGCTCCGAGGGGAGCGGGAGCTCTTACAATGAGCAGTTCTTC	CASSSEGSGSSYNEQFF
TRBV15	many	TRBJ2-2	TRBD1	TGTGCCACCAGCACCGGACAGGGGAACACCGGGGAGCTGTTTTTT	CATSTGQGNTGELFF
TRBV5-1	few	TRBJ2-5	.	TGCGCCAGCAGCTTTCAACCCAACCAAGAGACCCAGTACTTC	CASSFQPNQETQYF
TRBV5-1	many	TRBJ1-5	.	TGTGCCAGCAGCTTCAATAGCAATCAGCCCCAGCATTTT	CASSFNSNQPQHF
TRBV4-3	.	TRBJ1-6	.	TGCGCCAGCAGACCTATGGGGGAAAATTCACCCCTCCACTTT	CASRPMGENSPLHF